A single sample is the source of the 9 T cell receptor beta chains below, sequenced in a study of OX40 agonist ivuxolimab in advanced cancers. Using immunoSEQ multiplex PCR, the repertoire was profiled, and TCRdb retains in-frame clones only, with some absent. Among tens of thousands of clones listed, 92% were seen once. The sequencing here drew on CD4+ or CD8+ T cells sorted from blood, taken in a trial of the OX40 agonist ivuxolimab. These receptors all stem from an adult with an advanced solid tumor such as melanoma, head and neck, liver or kidney cancer.

V gene TRBV30 combines with J gene TRBJ2-1, with D possibly TRBD1 on 6 matching bases. Germline loops: CDR1 GTSNPN, CDR2 SVGIG (reference sequence). The CDR3 totals 11 residues. V dropped 7 bases and J dropped 7 bases, with 11 bases sitting between them. Here the CDR3 reads CASQGWNEQFF. In DNA, the CDR3 is TGTGCCTCCCAGGGGTGGAATGAGCAGTTCTTC.

The chain couples TRBV30 to TRBJ1-4; perhaps TRBD1 as D (5 bases). Trimming took off 8 bases at V and 4 bases at J, with 14 bases between the two ends. In germline, CDR1 is GTSNPN, CDR2 SVGIG (reference sequence). The CDR3 is made up of 13 amino acids. The CDR3: CALAGGFNEKLFF. The CDR3 DNA reads TGTGCCCTCGCGGGGGGATTTAATGAAAAACTGTTTTTT.

The J gene is TRBJ1-2, the V gene TRBV18; D is possibly TRBD1 (5 bases). This CDR3 contains 14 residues. The V end was cut by 0 bases, the J end by 6 bases, with 11 bases between. Germline values: CDR1 KGHSH, CDR2 LQKENI. CDR3 coding DNA: TGTGCCAGCTCACCACCCGGACTAGGGGATGGCTACACCTTC. Its translation: CASSPPGLGDGYTF.

This chain uses TRBV18 with TRBJ1-3; TRBD1 aligns across 12 bases. The CDR3 is made up of 18 amino acids. Germline assignment: CDR1 KGHSH and CDR2 LQKENI. J was trimmed by 3 bases and V by 1 base; bases with no gene match: 7. The CDR3 sequence is CASSPRWDRGLYGNTIYF. The CDR3 bases are TGTGCCAGCTCACCACGCTGGGACAGGGGGCTTTATGGAAACACCATATATTTT. The entire variable domain, with the rest obtained from reference TRBV18 and TRBJ1-3, is as follows: NAGVMQNPRHLVRRRGQEARLRCSPMKGHSHVYWYRQLPEEGLKFMVYLQKENIIDESGMPKERFSAEFPKEGPSILRIQQVVRGDSAAYFCASSPRWDRGLYGNTIYFGEGSWLTVV.

Turning to this clone: The sample carries other DNA sequences with the same CDR3. The chain employs TRBV5-1 and TRBJ1-1; TRBD1 matches at 8 bases. With 3 bases clipped from V and 1 base from J, the junction kept 2 bases outside the gene matches. Germline V lookup: CDR1 SGHRS, CDR2 YFSETQ. CDR3 length: 14 amino acids. CDR3 nucleotides: TGCGCCAGCAGCTCTACAGGGGGGAACACTGAAGCTTTCTTT. Translation: CASSSTGGNTEAFF.

The rearrangement links TRBV27 to TRBJ1-2; no clear D. Germline V gene sequence: CDR1 MNHEY, CDR2 SMNVEV (reference sequence). Trimming took off 1 base at V and 0 bases at J, with 9 bases between the two ends. The CDR3 runs to 15 residues. The CDR3 sequence is CASSLLGLANYGYTF. CDR3 DNA: TGTGCCAGCAGTTTATTGGGGTTAGCTAACTATGGCTACACCTTC.

The chain carries TRBV7-6 and TRBJ2-3; 15 nucleotides agree with TRBD2. The CDR3 covers 17 residues. Germline V gene sequence: CDR1 SGHVS, CDR2 FNYEAQ. Losses at the gene ends were 5 bases for V and 6 bases for J; bases not matched to a gene: 9. The CDR3: CASSPGLAGGSRDTQYF. CDR3 coding DNA: TGTGCCAGCAGCCCTGGACTAGCGGGAGGGTCAAGGGATACGCAGTATTTT.

The chain is built from TRBV2 and TRBJ1-1, with TRBD1 matching 10 bases. J lost 7 bases, V lost 6 bases, and 5 bases had no gene match. The CDR3 length is 13 residues. Per germline, CDR1 SNHLY and CDR2 FYNNEI. CDR3 in DNA: TGTGCCAGCAGGGGACAGGGGTTCGGTGAAGCTTTCTTT. Protein: CASRGQGFGEAFF.

This clone occurred once. The chain carries TRBV28 and TRBJ2-2; tentatively, D is TRBD1 (6 bases). The CDR3 is 15 amino acids. The germline gives CDR1 MDHEN, CDR2 SYDVKM. Trimming shortened V by 1 base and J by 10 bases, and 16 bases separated the two germline ends. DNA for the CDR3: TGTGCCAGCAGTTTATCCGGTCCGGGGACATTGGAGCTGTTTTTT. Translated: CASSLSGPGTLELFF.